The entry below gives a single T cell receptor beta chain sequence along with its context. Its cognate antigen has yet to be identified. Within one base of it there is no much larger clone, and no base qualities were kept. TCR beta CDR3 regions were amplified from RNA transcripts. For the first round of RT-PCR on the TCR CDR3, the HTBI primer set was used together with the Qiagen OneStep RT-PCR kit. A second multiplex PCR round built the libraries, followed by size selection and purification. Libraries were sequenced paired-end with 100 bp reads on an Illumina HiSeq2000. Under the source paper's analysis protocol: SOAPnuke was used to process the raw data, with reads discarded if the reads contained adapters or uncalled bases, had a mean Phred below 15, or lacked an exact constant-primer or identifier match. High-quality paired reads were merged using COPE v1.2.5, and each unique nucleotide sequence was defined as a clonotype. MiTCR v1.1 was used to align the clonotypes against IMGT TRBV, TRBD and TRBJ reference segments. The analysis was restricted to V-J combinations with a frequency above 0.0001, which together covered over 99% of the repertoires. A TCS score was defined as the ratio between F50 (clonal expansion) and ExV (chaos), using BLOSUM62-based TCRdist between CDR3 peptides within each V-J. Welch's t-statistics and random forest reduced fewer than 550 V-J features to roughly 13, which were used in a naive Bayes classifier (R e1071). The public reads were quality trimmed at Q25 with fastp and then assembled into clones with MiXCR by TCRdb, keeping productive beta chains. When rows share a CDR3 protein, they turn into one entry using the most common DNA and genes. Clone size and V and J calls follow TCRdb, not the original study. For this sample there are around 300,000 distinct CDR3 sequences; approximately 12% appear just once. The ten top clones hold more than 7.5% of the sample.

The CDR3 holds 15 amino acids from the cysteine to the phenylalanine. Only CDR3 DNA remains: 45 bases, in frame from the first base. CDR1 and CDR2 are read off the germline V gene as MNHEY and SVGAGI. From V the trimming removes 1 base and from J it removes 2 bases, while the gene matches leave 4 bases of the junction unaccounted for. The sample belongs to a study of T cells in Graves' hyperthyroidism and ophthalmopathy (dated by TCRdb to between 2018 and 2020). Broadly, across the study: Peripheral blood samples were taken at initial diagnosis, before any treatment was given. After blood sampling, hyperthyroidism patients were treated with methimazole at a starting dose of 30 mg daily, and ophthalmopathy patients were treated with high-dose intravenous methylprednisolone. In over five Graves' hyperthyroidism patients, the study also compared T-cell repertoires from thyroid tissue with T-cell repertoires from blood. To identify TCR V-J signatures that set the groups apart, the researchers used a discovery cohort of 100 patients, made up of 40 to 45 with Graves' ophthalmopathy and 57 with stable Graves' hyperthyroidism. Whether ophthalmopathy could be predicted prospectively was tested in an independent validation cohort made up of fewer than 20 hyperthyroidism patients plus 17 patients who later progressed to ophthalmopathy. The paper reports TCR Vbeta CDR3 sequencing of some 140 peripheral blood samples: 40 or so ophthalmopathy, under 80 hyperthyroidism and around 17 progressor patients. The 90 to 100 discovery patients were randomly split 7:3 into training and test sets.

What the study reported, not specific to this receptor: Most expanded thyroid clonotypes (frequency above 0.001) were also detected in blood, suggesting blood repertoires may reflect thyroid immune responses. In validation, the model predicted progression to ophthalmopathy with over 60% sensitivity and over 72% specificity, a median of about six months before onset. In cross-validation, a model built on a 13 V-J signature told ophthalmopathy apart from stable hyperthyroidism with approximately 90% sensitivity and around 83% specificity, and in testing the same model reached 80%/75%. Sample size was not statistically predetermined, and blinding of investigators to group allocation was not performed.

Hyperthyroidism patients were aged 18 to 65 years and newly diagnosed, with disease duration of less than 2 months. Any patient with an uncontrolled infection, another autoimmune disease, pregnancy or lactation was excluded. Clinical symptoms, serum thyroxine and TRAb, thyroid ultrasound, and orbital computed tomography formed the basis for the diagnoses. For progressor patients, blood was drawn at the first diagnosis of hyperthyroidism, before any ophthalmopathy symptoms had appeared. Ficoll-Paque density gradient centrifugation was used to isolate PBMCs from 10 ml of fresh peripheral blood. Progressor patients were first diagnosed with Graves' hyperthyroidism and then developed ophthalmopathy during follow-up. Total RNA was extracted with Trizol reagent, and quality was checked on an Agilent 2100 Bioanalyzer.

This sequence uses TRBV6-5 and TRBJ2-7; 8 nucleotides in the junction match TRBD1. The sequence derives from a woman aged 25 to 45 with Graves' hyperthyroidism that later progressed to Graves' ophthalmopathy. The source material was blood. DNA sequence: TGTGCCAGCAGTTACTTCCGGGACAGGACCTACGAGCAGTACTTC. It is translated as CASSYFRDRTYEQYF.